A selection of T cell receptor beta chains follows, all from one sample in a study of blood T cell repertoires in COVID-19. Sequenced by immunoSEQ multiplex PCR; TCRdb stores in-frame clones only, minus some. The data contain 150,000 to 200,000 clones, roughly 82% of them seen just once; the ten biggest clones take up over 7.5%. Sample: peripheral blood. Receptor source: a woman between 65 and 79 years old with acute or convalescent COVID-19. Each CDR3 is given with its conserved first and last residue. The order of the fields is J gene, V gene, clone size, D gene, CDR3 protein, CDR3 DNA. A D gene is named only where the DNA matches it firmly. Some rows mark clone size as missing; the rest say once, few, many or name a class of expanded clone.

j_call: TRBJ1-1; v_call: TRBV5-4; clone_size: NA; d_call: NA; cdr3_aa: CASSSTVNTEAFF; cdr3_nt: TGTGCCAGCAGCTCCACAGTGAACACTGAAGCTTTCTTT
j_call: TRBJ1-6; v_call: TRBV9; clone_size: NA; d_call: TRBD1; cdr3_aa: CASSEWDSNSPLHF; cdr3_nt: TGTGCCAGCAGTGAGTGGGACAGCAATTCACCCCTCCACTTT
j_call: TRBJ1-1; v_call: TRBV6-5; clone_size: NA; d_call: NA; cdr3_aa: CASRAEVRANTEAFF; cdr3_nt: TGTGCCAGCAGGGCCGAGGTGAGAGCGAACACTGAAGCTTTCTTT
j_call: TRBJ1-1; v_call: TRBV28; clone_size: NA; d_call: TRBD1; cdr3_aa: CAGGQGTTEAFF; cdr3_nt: TGTGCCGGAGGACAGGGGACCACTGAAGCTTTCTTT
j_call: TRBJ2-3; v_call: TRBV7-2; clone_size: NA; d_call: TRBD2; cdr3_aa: CASSGLAGGSTQYF; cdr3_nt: TGTGCCAGCAGCGGACTAGCGGGGGGCTCAACGCAGTATTTT
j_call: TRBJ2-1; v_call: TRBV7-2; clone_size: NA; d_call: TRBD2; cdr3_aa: CASGNSGAAYNEQFF; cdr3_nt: TGTGCCAGCGGTAATAGCGGGGCCGCCTACAATGAGCAGTTCTTC
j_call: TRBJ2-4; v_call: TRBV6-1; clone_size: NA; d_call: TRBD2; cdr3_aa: CASSDLSGGAAKNIQYF; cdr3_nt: TGTGCCAGCAGTGACCTTAGCGGGGGGGCGGCCAAAAACATTCAGTACTTC
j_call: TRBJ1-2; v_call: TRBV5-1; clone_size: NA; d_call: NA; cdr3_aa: CASSLGAPSEGYGYTF; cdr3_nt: TGCGCCAGCAGCTTGGGTGCCCCCTCGGAGGGCTATGGCTACACCTTC
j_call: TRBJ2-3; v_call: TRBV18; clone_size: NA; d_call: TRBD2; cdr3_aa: CASSPLGPSGRDTDTQYF; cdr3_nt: TGTGCCAGCTCACCCCTGGGCCCTAGCGGGAGAGATACAGATACGCAGTATTTT
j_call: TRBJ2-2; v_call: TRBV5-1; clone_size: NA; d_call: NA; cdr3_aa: CASSGRTGSTRELFF; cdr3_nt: TGCGCCAGCAGCGGGAGGACTGGGTCCACCAGGGAGCTGTTTTTT
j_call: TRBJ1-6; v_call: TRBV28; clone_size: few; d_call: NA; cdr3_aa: CASLGGVRYNSPLHF; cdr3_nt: TGTGCCAGCCTGGGAGGGGTTCGCTATAATTCACCCCTCCACTTT
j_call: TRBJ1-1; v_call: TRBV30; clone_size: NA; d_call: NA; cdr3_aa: CAWSAGWNTEAFF; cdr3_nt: TGTGCCTGGAGCGCAGGGTGGAACACTGAAGCTTTCTTT
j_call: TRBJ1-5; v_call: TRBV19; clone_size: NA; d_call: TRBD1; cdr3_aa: CASRDRGLRRNQPQHF; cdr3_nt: TGTGCCAGTAGGGACAGGGGGCTTAGAAGGAATCAGCCCCAGCATTTT
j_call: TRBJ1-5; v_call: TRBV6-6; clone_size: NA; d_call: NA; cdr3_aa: CASTTRGGSGNQPQHF; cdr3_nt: TGTGCCAGCACCACCCGGGGGGGAAGTGGTAATCAGCCCCAGCATTTT
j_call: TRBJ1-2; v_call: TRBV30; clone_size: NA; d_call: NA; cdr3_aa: CASTGSDYGYTF; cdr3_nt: TGTGCCAGTACAGGGAGCGACTATGGCTACACCTTC
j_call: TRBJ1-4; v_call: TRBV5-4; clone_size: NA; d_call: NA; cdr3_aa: CASSFGHFNEKLFF; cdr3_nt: TGTGCCAGCAGCTTCGGACACTTTAATGAAAAACTGTTTTTT
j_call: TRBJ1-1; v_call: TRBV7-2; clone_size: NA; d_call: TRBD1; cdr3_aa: CASSPGQAWTEAFF; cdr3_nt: TGTGCCAGCAGCCCGGGACAGGCATGGACTGAAGCTTTCTTT
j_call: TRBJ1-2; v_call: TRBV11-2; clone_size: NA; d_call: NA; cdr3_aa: CASSLVDYGYTF; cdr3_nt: TGTGCCAGCAGCTTAGTCGACTATGGCTACACCTTC
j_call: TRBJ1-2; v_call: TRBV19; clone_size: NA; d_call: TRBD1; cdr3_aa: CASRATGGYGYTF; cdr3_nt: TGTGCCAGTAGGGCCACAGGGGGCTATGGCTACACCTTC
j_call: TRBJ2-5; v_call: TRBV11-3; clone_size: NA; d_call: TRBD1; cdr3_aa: CASSPQGDQETQYF; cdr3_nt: TGTGCCAGCAGCCCCCAGGGGGATCAAGAGACCCAGTACTTC
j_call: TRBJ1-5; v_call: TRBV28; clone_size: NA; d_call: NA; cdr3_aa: CASNEGFRQPQHF; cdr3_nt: TGTGCCAGCAATGAGGGATTTAGACAGCCCCAGCATTTT
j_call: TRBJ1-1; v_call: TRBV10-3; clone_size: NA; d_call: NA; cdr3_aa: CAISESRGPNTEAFF; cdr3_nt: TGTGCCATCAGTGAGTCCAGGGGACCGAACACTGAAGCTTTCTTT
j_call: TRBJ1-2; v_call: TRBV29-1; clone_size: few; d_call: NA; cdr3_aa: CSVQGGGYTF; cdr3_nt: TGCAGCGTTCAAGGAGGGGGCTACACCTTC
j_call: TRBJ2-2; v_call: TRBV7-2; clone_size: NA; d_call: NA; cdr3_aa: CASSLARNTGELFF; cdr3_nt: TGTGCCAGCAGCTTAGCCAGGAACACCGGGGAGCTGTTTTTT
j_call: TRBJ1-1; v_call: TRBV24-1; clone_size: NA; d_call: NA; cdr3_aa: CATSVGDTEAFF; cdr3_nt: TGTGCCACCAGTGTAGGAGACACTGAAGCTTTCTTT
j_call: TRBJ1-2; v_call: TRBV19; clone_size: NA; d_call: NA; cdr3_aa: CASSTRQVEVRYGYTF; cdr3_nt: TGTGCCAGTAGTACCCGTCAAGTCGAGGTGCGCTATGGCTACACCTTC